This T cell receptor (beta chain) was profiled in a study of shared clonotypes between healthy human individuals. CDR1 and CDR2 from the germline V gene are SGHNT and YYREEE (reference sequence). CDR3 length: 12 residues. The V and J ends lost 5 bases and 1 base respectively, with 5 bases between them. Running of the assay took place at deep level. The assay was immunoSEQ multiplex PCR, and TCRdb's table has in-frame clones only and misses some. The sample contains 450,000 to 600,000 clones, 70% to 80% of which appear only once. Study findings and constraints: The donor pool, a small one, limited the genetic and exposure-history diversity represented.

Comments on this clone: Its matching antigen is unknown.

Sequences were obtained from PBMCs. This chain uses TRBV5-4 with TRBJ2-3, with D maybe TRBD2 (5 bases). This receptor was taken from a woman aged 40 to 55 in good health. Some clones in this sample may be carry-over from other donors' samples. The CDR3 loop reads CASRRGTDTQYF. CDR3 DNA: TGTGCCAGCAGGAGGGGCACAGATACGCAGTATTTT.